These 24 T cell receptor beta chains were sequenced from one sample in a study of regulatory T cells in long-lasting Graves disease. Noted time point: persistent/refractory GD, antithyroid drugs over 5 years with positive TRAb. Researchers made the TCR library from RNA that was extracted from PBMCs. Libraries of TCR beta came from iRepertoire HTBI primers plus Arm-PCR of CDR3 regions. From the multiplex PCR reads, TCRdb called clonotypes with MiXCR, one entry per CDR3 protein. The table lists 400,000 to 500,000 distinct CDR3 sequences, 20% to 25% of them singletons. The source material was peripheral blood mononuclear cells (PBMCs), sampled when the disease was refractory, from a patient treated with antithyroid drugs. All receptors derive from a female donor with Graves disease.

This clonotype was picked up many times. The CDR3 reads CASSYSTSGRGEQYF. The CDR3 region has the DNA TGTGCCAGCAGTTACTCGACTAGCGGGAGAGGCGAGCAGTACTTC. The gene calls are TRBV6-5 and TRBJ2-7, with 12 bases aligning to TRBD2. After removal of 0 bases from V and 6 bases from J, the junction contained 3 bases not matched to a gene. Germline V gene sequence: CDR1 MNHEY, CDR2 SVGAGI. The CDR3 runs to 15 residues.

This clonotype came up a few times. The V and J genes are TRBV19 and TRBJ1-4, with D hard to call. Trimming left V 10 bases short and J 3 bases short, with 12 bases between. Germline V lookup: CDR1 LNHDA, CDR2 SQIVND (reference sequence). This CDR3 contains 13 residues. CDR3 coding DNA: TGTGCCACCCGAGTTGGGCCTAATGAAAAACTGTTTTTT. The encoded protein is CATRVGPNEKLFF.

With regard to this clonotype: A much larger clone sits a single nucleotide away, making a read error possible. This CDR3 is missing its conserved last phenylalanine or tryptophan, likely due to a read error. The chain uses TRBV7-8 and TRBJ2-5, with 11 nucleotides matching TRBD1. In germline, CDR1 is SGHVS, CDR2 FQNEAQ. J gave up 4 bases and V 4 bases, and 8 bases lay outside the gene matches. There are 16 residues in the CDR3. CDR3 loop: CASSSRSDRGRETQYS. The DNA of the CDR3 is TGTGCCAGCAGCTCACGATCGGACAGGGGGCGAGAGACCCAGTACTCC.

This clonotype appeared many times. The rearrangement joins TRBV28 to TRBJ1-4, with D possibly TRBD1 on 6 matching bases. CDR1 is MDHEN and CDR2 is SYDVKM in the germline V gene. This CDR3 spans 15 amino acids. The V end lost 10 bases, the J end lost 0 bases, and 15 bases lay between the germline ends. The CDR3: CATGGGGSTNEKLFF. The CDR3 DNA reads as TGTGCCACCGGGGGGGGCGGATCAACTAATGAAAAACTGTTTTTT.

Comments on this clonotype: A much larger clone lies a single base off, so this may be a read error. The chain employs TRBV7-2 and TRBJ2-5, with 13 bases identical to TRBD2. CDR1 and CDR2 (germline): SGHTA, FQGNSA. The CDR3 is 17 amino acids. With 5 bases clipped from V and 7 bases from J, the junction kept 13 bases outside the gene matches. In DNA, the CDR3 is TGTGCCAGCAGCCCAGGGACTAGCGGGATAAGAGAAGGGACCCAGTACTTC. It encodes CASSPGTSGIREGTQYF.

This clonotype was counted at least ten times. This chain links TRBV28 with TRBJ1-5; TRBD1 aligns across 9 bases. The V segment lost 6 bases and the J segment 2 bases; nucleotides outside the gene matches: 5. This CDR3 has 15 residues. The germline V gene has CDR1 MDHEN and CDR2 SYDVKM. CDR3 region: CASSLTGGRNQPQHF. For the CDR3, the DNA is TGTGCCAGCAGCCTGACAGGGGGACGCAATCAGCCCCAGCATTTT.

This clonotype was found many times. J is TRBJ1-6 and V is TRBV7-8; D gene uncertain. The germline gives CDR1 SGHVS, CDR2 FQNEAQ. V dropped 1 base and J dropped 2 bases, with 9 bases sitting between them. The CDR3 has 16 residues. The CDR3 spells CASSLEVMPYNSPLHF. The CDR3 DNA follows: TGTGCCAGCAGCTTAGAGGTCATGCCCTATAATTCACCCCTCCACTTT.

The chain has TRBV14 and TRBJ2-2, with D uncertain. This CDR3 spans 14 amino acids. Germline V lookup: CDR1 SGHDN, CDR2 FVKESK. V lost 4 bases, J lost 6 bases, and 12 bases lay in between. The chain's CDR3 is CASSRLISAGELFF. In DNA, the CDR3 is TGTGCCAGCAGCCGCCTGATTAGTGCCGGGGAGCTGTTTTTT.

The chain combines TRBV7-9 with TRBJ1-2; 8 bases fit TRBD1. With V trimmed by 5 bases and J by 8 bases, 7 bases remained unmatched. Germline CDR1 is SEHNR and CDR2 is FQNEAQ (reference sequence). The CDR3 has 13 residues. CDR3 sequence (DNA): TGTGCCAGCAGCACGACAGGGGAAGGAGGCTACACCTTC. Its protein is CASSTTGEGGYTF.

This clonotype was counted a few times. V usage is TRBV7-2 and J usage is TRBJ2-7; 7 bases agree with TRBD2. With 3 bases clipped from V and 3 bases from J, the junction kept 11 bases outside the gene matches. This CDR3 contains 16 residues. Germline lookup yields CDR1 SGHTA and CDR2 FQGNSA. The CDR3 DNA reads as TGTGCCAGCAGCTTCGACTCTAGCGGAGACTACTACGAGCAGTACTTC. It codes for CASSFDSSGDYYEQYF.

This clonotype was seen many times. The chain couples TRBV28 to TRBJ1-2; TRBD1 is a possible D gene (6 bases). The germline V and J ends were trimmed by 6 bases and 13 bases, with 24 bases remaining between them. The length of the CDR3 is 14 residues. Germline assignment: CDR1 MDHEN and CDR2 SYDVKM. CDR3 nucleotides: TGTGCCAGCAGCTCAACTGGGGGGGGGGACATTGGCACCTTC. It is translated as CASSSTGGGDIGTF.

The V and J genes are TRBV14 and TRBJ2-2; D ambiguous. V dropped 1 base and J dropped 1 base, with 7 bases sitting between them. The CDR3 runs 15 residues. In germline, CDR1 is SGHDN, CDR2 FVKESK. Written as DNA, the CDR3 is TGTGCCAGCAGCCAAGTGGCTGGGAACACCGGGGAGCTGTTTTTT. This codes for CASSQVAGNTGELFF.

This clonotype was picked up many times. This chain links TRBV7-2 with TRBJ2-7, with D perhaps TRBD1 or TRBD2 (5 bases each). Trimming stripped 5 bases from V and 2 bases from J, with 16 bases between. The CDR3 consists of 15 residues. Germline V lookup: CDR1 SGHTA, CDR2 FQGNSA. The CDR3 DNA is TGTGCCAGCAGCCCCGCCGGGACCGGCCCCTACGAGCAGTACTTC. This codes for CASSPAGTGPYEQYF. The full variable domain, its missing parts supplied by reference TRBV7-2 and TRBJ2-7, is GAGVSQSPSNKVTEKGKDVELRCDPISGHTALYWYRQSLGQGLEFLIYFQGNSAPDKSGLPSDRFSAERTGGSVSTLTIQRTQQEDSAVYLCASSPAGTGPYEQYFGPGTRLTVT.

This clonotype was found a few times. V gene TRBV7-2 combines with J gene TRBJ2-3; possibly TRBD2 for D (6 bases). Between the trimmed V and J ends, which lost 5 bases and 6 bases, there was a span of 18 bases. CDR3 length: 15 amino acids. The germline gives CDR1 SGHTA, CDR2 FQGNSA. CDR3 protein: CASSPQLEGWDTQYF. The CDR3 DNA reads TGTGCCAGCAGCCCTCAGCTGGAGGGTTGGGATACGCAGTATTTT. The full variable domain, its missing parts supplied by reference TRBV7-2 and TRBJ2-3, is GAGVSQSPSNKVTEKGKDVELRCDPISGHTALYWYRQSLGQGLEFLIYFQGNSAPDKSGLPSDRFSAERTGGSVSTLTIQRTQQEDSAVYLCASSPQLEGWDTQYFGPGTRLTVL.

The rearrangement joins TRBV3-1 to TRBJ2-5, with TRBD2 matching 10 bases. Trimming at V came to 3 bases and at J to 2 bases, leaving 6 bases not matched to a gene. CDR1 and CDR2 from the germline V gene are LGHDT and YNNKEL (reference sequence). This CDR3 has 16 residues. CDR3 residues: CASSHLLAGWQETQYF. CDR3 sequence (DNA): TGTGCCAGCAGCCACCTACTAGCGGGGTGGCAAGAGACCCAGTACTTC.

In this sample, this clonotype turned up many times. V and J are TRBV28 and TRBJ2-7; the D is unclear. This CDR3 contains 11 residues. V lost 2 bases to trimming and J lost 5 bases, with 4 bases between them. CDR1 is MDHEN and CDR2 is SYDVKM in the germline V gene. CDR3 nucleotides: TGTGCCAGCAGTTTAAAGCACGAGCAGTACTTC. Translation gives CASSLKHEQYF.

The chain couples TRBV9 to TRBJ1-1, with unresolved D. In germline, CDR1 is SGDLS, CDR2 YYNGEE. V was cut by 0 bases and J by 1 base, with 7 bases left in between. The CDR3 is 14 amino acids. The CDR3 spells CASSVERANTEAFF. The CDR3 coding sequence is TGTGCCAGCAGCGTAGAACGGGCGAACACTGAAGCTTTCTTT.

V usage is TRBV12-3 or TRBV12-4 and J usage is TRBJ2-1; 9 bases align to TRBD1. Losses at the gene ends were 3 bases for V and 5 bases for J; bases not matched to a gene: 5. This CDR3 spans 15 amino acids. The CDR3 protein is CASSFTGQGNNEQFF. The CDR3 nucleotides read TGTGCCAGCAGTTTTACTGGACAGGGGAACAATGAGCAGTTCTTC.

The gene calls are TRBV11-2 and TRBJ2-3; D remains unclear. Germline V lookup: CDR1 SGHAT, CDR2 FQNNGV. The CDR3 runs to 14 residues. The V end was cut by 10 bases, the J end by 0 bases, with 14 bases between. Written as DNA, the CDR3 is TGTGCCACTATCGCGGAGACTAGCACAGATACGCAGTATTTT. Its protein product is CATIAETSTDTQYF.

This clonotype was counted only a few times. This chain joins TRBV20-1 and TRBJ1-1, with D perhaps TRBD1 (5 bases). V shed 6 bases and J shed 1 base, with 15 bases lying between them. This CDR3 contains 14 residues. Germline CDR1 and CDR2: DFQATT and SNEGSKA (reference sequence). CDR3 nucleotides: TGCAGTGCCCCCATCGATACAGGGAACACTGAAGCTTTCTTT. It is translated as CSAPIDTGNTEAFF.

In DNA form, the CDR3 reads TGTGCCAGCAGCTTAAAAGAGGGACAGTCTAATGAAAAACTGTTTTTT. Translating gives CASSLKEGQSNEKLFF. The chain employs TRBV7-9 and TRBJ1-4, with TRBD1 identical over 7 bases. The CDR3 consists of 16 residues. J gave up 3 bases and V 2 bases, and 6 bases lay outside the gene matches. Germline-derived CDR1 and CDR2 are SEHNR and FQNEAQ (reference sequence).

Many counts were recorded for this clonotype. J is TRBJ1-6 and V is TRBV27; 7 bases fit TRBD1. Trimming took 5 bases from V and 4 from J; bases not matched to a gene: 8. Germline V gives CDR1 MNHEY, CDR2 SMNVEV (reference sequence). The CDR3 loop spans 16 amino acids. The CDR3, as DNA: TGTGCCAGCAGTCGTCGACCAGGGGGTTATAATTCACCCCTCCACTTT. Protein sequence: CASSRRPGGYNSPLHF.

V usage is TRBV20-1 and J usage is TRBJ2-5; D is perhaps TRBD2 (6 bases). This CDR3 spans 16 amino acids. Trimming removed 1 base from V and 2 bases from J, with 17 bases in between. Germline V lookup: CDR1 DFQATT, CDR2 SNEGSKA (reference sequence). The CDR3 bases are TGCAGTGCTAGAGCGGGAGACGAAGCGGGTCAAGAGACCCAGTACTTC. Translating gives CSARAGDEAGQETQYF.

This clonotype turned up a few times. The chain joins TRBV7-2 to TRBJ2-7, with D unclear. The CDR3 covers 13 residues. Trimming shortened V by 3 bases and J by 3 bases, and 9 bases separated the two germline ends. Germline CDR1 is SGHTA and CDR2 is FQGNSA. The CDR3 DNA follows: TGTGCCAGCAGCTTGAGTTGGAACTACGAGCAGTACTTC. Protein sequence: CASSLSWNYEQYF.